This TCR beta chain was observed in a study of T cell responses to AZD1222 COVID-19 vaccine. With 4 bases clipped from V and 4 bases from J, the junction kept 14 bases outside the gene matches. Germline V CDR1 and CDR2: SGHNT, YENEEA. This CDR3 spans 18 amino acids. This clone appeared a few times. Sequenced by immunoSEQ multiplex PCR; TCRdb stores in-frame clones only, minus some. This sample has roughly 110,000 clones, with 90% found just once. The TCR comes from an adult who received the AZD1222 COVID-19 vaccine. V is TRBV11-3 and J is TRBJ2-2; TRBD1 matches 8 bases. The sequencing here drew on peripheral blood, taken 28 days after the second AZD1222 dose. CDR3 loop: CASSSRDRLQPPTGELFF. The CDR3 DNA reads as TGTGCCAGCAGCTCAAGGGACAGGCTCCAGCCACCCACCGGGGAGCTGTTTTTT.